The clone carrying this TCR beta chain was counted between two and nine times. The antigen is unknown. V shed 6 bases and J 5 bases; nucleotides not matched to a gene: 7. The CDR3 is 14 amino acids. Germline values: CDR1 SGHTA, CDR2 FQGNSA. This entry is derived from a study of blood T cells in healthy people across ages. General study findings and limits: Age showed a roughly linear inverse relationship with TCR beta diversity per million T cells. Unsorted PBMC input precluded a conclusive naive versus antigen-experienced comparison.

Alongside a J-beta primer mix, a sample-barcoded 5' primer served in a second PCR lasting about 7 to 11 cycles. Each CDR3 protein is one row after TCRdb ran MiXCR on the 5' RACE reads. In the table there are nearly 1 million distinct CDR3 sequences, roughly 47% of which are singletons. Investigators took about 10 milliliters of peripheral blood from every donor. PBMCs were isolated at a quantity of at least 6 million per sample. This rearrangement joins TRBV7-2 to TRBJ1-2; TRBD1 matches 9 bases. Sequenced sample: blood. The receptor was isolated from a woman aged 60-75 years in good health. The CDR3 coding sequence is TGTGCCAGCAGGCACAGGGGGCGCGGGTATGGCTACACCTTC. Translating it yields CASRHRGRGYGYTF.